Below are 28 T cell receptor beta chains sequenced from a single sample in a study of CD8 T cells in Susac syndrome. Reverse transcription of roughly 0.5 to 1 ug RNA was performed with random hexamers. TCRdb itself ran the immunoSEQ multiplex PCR reads through MiXCR, one entry per CDR3 protein. The sample has 150,000 to 200,000 distinct CDR3 sequences, approximately 95% seen once. The sample was CD4+ T cells from PBMCs. These receptors originate from a human donor with multiple sclerosis.

The rearrangement uses TRBV7-3 and TRBJ2-5, with D tentatively TRBD1 (7 bases). The CDR3 length is 15 residues. Germline assignment: CDR1 SGHTA and CDR2 FQGTGA. V was cut by 1 base and J by 2 bases, with 11 bases left in between. CDR3 DNA: TGTGCCAGCAGCTTAAACTCAGGGGGGCAAGAGACCCAGTACTTC. It yields the protein CASSLNSGGQETQYF.

This clonotype came up a few times. This chain links TRBV5-1 with TRBJ2-7; D perhaps matches TRBD1 (5 bases). Germline CDR1 is SGHRS and CDR2 is YFSETQ. Trimming shortened V by 5 bases and J by 5 bases, and 17 bases separated the two germline ends. CDR3 length: 14 amino acids. CDR3: CASSFQPGIDEQYF. In DNA, the CDR3 is TGCGCCAGCAGTTTTCAACCAGGGATCGACGAGCAGTACTTC.

The J gene is TRBJ1-1, the V gene TRBV11-2; D not resolved. The CDR3 sequence is 11 residues long. V lost 5 bases, J lost 11 bases, and 12 bases lay in between. Germline-derived CDR1 and CDR2 are SGHAT and FQNNGV. The CDR3 region has the DNA TGTGCCAGCAGCCCGAGTGAGGGTGCTTTCTTT. Protein sequence: CASSPSEGAFF.

The J gene is TRBJ2-1, the V gene TRBV5-1; unclear D gene. The V end lost 2 bases, the J end lost 10 bases, and 13 bases lay between the germline ends. This CDR3 region has 13 residues. Germline V CDR1 and CDR2: SGHRS, YFSETQ. In DNA, the CDR3 is TGCGCCAGCAGCTTAGCTCAGACGGCCGAGCAGTTCTTC. This sequence encodes CASSLAQTAEQFF.

The chain joins TRBV14 to TRBJ2-5; D unclear. The CDR3 loop spans 13 amino acids. The V end was cut by 4 bases, the J end by 0 bases, with 6 bases between. Per the germline V gene, CDR1 is SGHDN and CDR2 is FVKESK. The CDR3 DNA follows: TGTGCCAGCAGCCCCGCGAACCAAGAGACCCAGTACTTC. It specifies CASSPANQETQYF.

This clonotype was seen a handful of times. The V call is TRBV6-2 or TRBV6-3, the J call TRBJ1-2; unclear D gene. This CDR3 has 16 residues. Germline V lookup: CDR1 MNHEY, CDR2 SVGEGT. V lost 3 bases and J 4 bases, leaving 18 bases between the germline ends. CDR3 residues: CASSYADYAFIYGYTF. CDR3 coding DNA: TGTGCCAGCAGTTATGCGGACTACGCTTTTATCTATGGCTACACCTTC.

This sequence joins TRBV18 and TRBJ1-1; 7 positions agree with TRBD1. Germline CDR1 is KGHSH and CDR2 is LQKENI. The length of the CDR3 is 16 residues. V shed 3 bases and J 5 bases; nucleotides not matched to a gene: 12. The CDR3 DNA follows: TGTGCCAGCTCACCTAACGTGGACAGGAAGGGTACTGAAGCTTTCTTT. Translation gives CASSPNVDRKGTEAFF.

This chain links TRBV7-9 with TRBJ2-1, with D possibly matching TRBD2 (5 bases). The CDR3 is 14 residues long. The ends were cut back, 1 base at V and 7 bases at J, with 11 bases in the middle. The germline gives CDR1 SEHNR, CDR2 FQNEAQ (reference sequence). The CDR3 reads CASSLGGYGNEQFF. CDR3 sequence (DNA): TGTGCCAGCAGCTTAGGAGGGTACGGGAATGAGCAGTTCTTC. The complete variable domain, with remaining parts taken from reference TRBV7-9 and TRBJ2-1, reads DTGVSQNPRHKITKRGQNVTFRCDPISEHNRLYWYRQTLGQGPEFLTYFQNEAQLEKSRLLSDRFSAERPKGSFSTLEIQRTEQGDSAMYLCASSLGGYGNEQFFGPGTRLTVL.

J is TRBJ1-1 and V is TRBV7-9; tentative D call: TRBD1 (6 bases). V shed 1 base and J shed 1 base, with 13 bases lying between them. The CDR3 contains 16 residues. Per germline, CDR1 SEHNR and CDR2 FQNEAQ (reference sequence). DNA for the CDR3: TGTGCCAGCAGCTTAGGAATGGGGGGCTCGAACACTGAAGCTTTCTTT. Translation: CASSLGMGGSNTEAFF.

The chain combines TRBV20-1 with TRBJ2-7, with 8 positions matching TRBD2. This CDR3 has 15 residues. J was trimmed by 4 bases and V by 4 bases; bases with no gene match: 12. The germline V gene encodes CDR1 DFQATT and CDR2 SNEGSKA (reference sequence). This chain's CDR3 is CSATGSAGGFYEQYF. Written as DNA, the CDR3 is TGCAGTGCTACGGGATCGGCGGGGGGATTTTACGAGCAGTACTTC.

The J gene is TRBJ2-7, the V gene TRBV18; tentative D call: TRBD2 (6 bases). The CDR3 sequence is 15 residues long. V was pared by 3 bases and J by 3 bases, with 15 bases between. Germline V CDR1 and CDR2: KGHSH, LQKENI. The CDR3 region is CASSPPQRAVYEQYF. Written as DNA, the CDR3 is TGTGCCAGCTCACCTCCACAGCGGGCGGTCTACGAGCAGTACTTC. The full variable domain, rest sourced from reference TRBV18 and TRBJ2-7, is NAGVMQNPRHLVRRRGQEARLRCSPMKGHSHVYWYRQLPEEGLKFMVYLQKENIIDESGMPKERFSAEFPKEGPSILRIQQVVRGDSAAYFCASSPPQRAVYEQYFGPGTRLTVT.

This clonotype appeared once. The V call is TRBV6-1, the J call TRBJ2-6, with TRBD1 matching over 9 bases. This CDR3 contains 17 residues. Germline CDR1 reads MNHNS; CDR2 reads SASEGT. Unmatched junction bases numbered 9, after V lost 7 bases and J lost 2 bases. In DNA form, the CDR3 reads TGTGCCAGCAACCCGGGACAGGGTTTGGCTGGGGCCAACGTCCTGACTTTC. The encoded protein is CASNPGQGLAGANVLTF.

This clonotype was recorded once. The chain is built from TRBV29-1 and TRBJ1-5, with 7 nucleotides matching TRBD1. Germline-derived CDR1 and CDR2 are SQVTM and ANQGSEA. V gave up 6 bases and J gave up 7 bases; unmatched junction bases: 9. This CDR3 spans 13 amino acids. The chain's CDR3 is CSVQGGPGQPQHF. CDR3 in DNA: TGCAGCGTCCAAGGGGGCCCTGGCCAGCCCCAGCATTTT.

This chain joins TRBV6-5 and TRBJ1-4; D gene ambiguous. The CDR3 length is 13 residues. Trimming removed 6 bases from V and 5 bases from J, with 10 bases in between. The germline gives CDR1 MNHEY, CDR2 SVGAGI. CDR3 in amino acids: CASSPQSNEKLFF. CDR3 DNA: TGTGCCAGCAGCCCACAGTCCAATGAAAAACTGTTTTTT.

This clonotype showed up just a few times. The J gene is TRBJ2-1, the V gene TRBV30; tentatively, D is TRBD2 (6 bases). Germline V gene lookup returns CDR1 GTSNPN and CDR2 SVGIG (reference sequence). This CDR3 contains 15 residues. V lost 0 bases and J 7 bases, leaving 16 bases between the germline ends. For the CDR3, the DNA is TGTGCCTGGAGTGTCCCTGGCGGGACCTTGAATGAGCAGTTCTTC. Translated: CAWSVPGGTLNEQFF.

This chain joins TRBV5-1 and TRBJ2-5; 13 positions match TRBD2. The germline V gene has CDR1 SGHRS and CDR2 YFSETQ. V lost 2 bases, J lost 5 bases, and 12 bases stayed unmatched. CDR3 length equals 18 residues. The CDR3 nucleotides read TGCGCCAGCAGCTTAAGTCCGGGACTAGCGGGACTGACTGAGACCCAGTACTTC. Translated: CASSLSPGLAGLTETQYF.

V gene TRBV28 combines with J gene TRBJ2-6; D is undetermined. Trimming removed 3 bases from V and 4 bases from J, with 10 bases in between. This CDR3 is built from 15 residues. From germline, CDR1 is MDHEN and CDR2 SYDVKM. CDR3: CASSLGGTGANVLTF. CDR3 nucleotide sequence: TGTGCCAGCAGTTTGGGCGGCACCGGGGCCAACGTCCTGACTTTC. The entire variable domain, with the rest obtained from reference TRBV28 and TRBJ2-6, is as follows: DVKVTQSSRYLVKRTGEKVFLECVQDMDHENMFWYRQDPGLGLRLIYFSYDVKMKEKGDIPEGYSVSREKKERFSLILESASTNQTSMYLCASSLGGTGANVLTFGAGSRLTVL.

V usage is TRBV4-1 and J usage is TRBJ2-1, with 11 bases aligning to TRBD2. V shed 6 bases, J shed 2 bases, and the junction held 6 bases outside the gene matches. CDR1 is MGHRA, CDR2 YSYEKL, per germline. The CDR3 covers 16 residues. The CDR3 region is CASRRGTSGTYNEQFF. DNA for the CDR3: TGCGCCAGCAGACGTGGGACTAGCGGCACCTACAATGAGCAGTTCTTC.

The chain employs TRBV15 and TRBJ1-2; D is unclear. Germline V gene sequence: CDR1 LNHNV, CDR2 YYDKDF (reference sequence). The CDR3 loop spans 13 amino acids. The V gene lost 8 bases and the J gene lost 0 bases, with 10 bases spanning the gap. The CDR3 sequence: CATHGFPNYGYTF. The CDR3 DNA follows: TGTGCCACCCACGGGTTTCCTAACTATGGCTACACCTTC.

J is TRBJ2-2 and V is TRBV20-1; TRBD1 might be the D (6 bases). Per the germline V gene, CDR1 is DFQATT and CDR2 is SNEGSKA (reference sequence). The CDR3 loop spans 13 amino acids. Trimming took off 2 bases at V and 4 bases at J, with 8 bases between the two ends. The CDR3 sequence is CSARQGSTGELFF. As DNA, the CDR3 is TGCAGTGCTAGACAGGGGTCCACCGGGGAGCTGTTTTTT.

The chain couples TRBV6-1 to TRBJ2-7; unclear D gene. Germline CDR1 and CDR2: MNHNS and SASEGT. This CDR3 comprises 13 residues. Trimming took 4 bases from V and 3 from J, leaving 10 bases between them. DNA of the CDR3: TGTGCCAGCAGTGCCCAAGAGGTCTACGAGCAGTACTTC. Its protein product is CASSAQEVYEQYF.

V and J are TRBV4-3 and TRBJ2-1; perhaps TRBD1 as D (5 bases). This CDR3 region has 15 residues. The V end lost 0 bases, the J end lost 12 bases, and 18 bases lay between the germline ends. Germline-derived CDR1 and CDR2 are LGHNA and YSLEER. CDR3 nucleotides: TGCGCCAGCAGCCAAGATAGAAGGGGCAGGTATCGGCAGTTCTTC. Translated: CASSQDRRGRYRQFF.

This clonotype was detected only once. V is TRBV6-5 and J is TRBJ2-2; D ambiguous. The CDR3 spans 17 residues. Per the germline V gene, CDR1 is MNHEY and CDR2 is SVGAGI. Trimming removed 0 bases at V and 0 bases at J, with 11 bases between. CDR3 DNA: TGTGCCAGCAGTTACTCCGCAAAGCCCGCGAACACCGGGGAGCTGTTTTTT. It codes for CASSYSAKPANTGELFF.

The chain joins TRBV2 to TRBJ1-1, with D possibly TRBD1 on 5 matching bases. CDR1 and CDR2 (germline): SNHLY, FYNNEI. Trimming pared 7 bases from V and 1 base from J, leaving 10 bases between. The CDR3 has 13 residues. CDR3 bases: TGTGCCAGCAACCGACAGCAGAACACTGAAGCTTTCTTT. It yields the protein CASNRQQNTEAFF.

V and J are TRBV5-4 and TRBJ2-7; tentatively, D is TRBD2 (5 bases). Germline-derived CDR1 and CDR2 are SGHNT and YYREEE (reference sequence). This CDR3 comprises 15 residues. Trimming cost V 0 bases and J 1 base, with 11 bases left between them. The CDR3 nucleotides are TGTGCCAGCAGCTTGGAGGCGGGTAATTCCTACGAGCAGTACTTC. Translated: CASSLEAGNSYEQYF.

CDR3 nucleotides: TGTGCCAGCAGTGATTCTAACACTGAAGCTTTCTTT. Protein sequence: CASSDSNTEAFF. The V call is TRBV6-4, the J call TRBJ1-1, with D unclear. CDR3 length equals 12 residues. In germline, CDR1 is MRHNA, CDR2 SNTAGT. V was shortened by 3 bases and J by 2 bases, with 4 bases between the two germline ends.

The chain is built from TRBV6-5 and TRBJ1-1, with D possibly matching TRBD1 (5 bases). From germline, CDR1 is MNHEY and CDR2 SVGAGI. Trimming took off 6 bases at V and 3 bases at J, with 11 bases between the two ends. The length of the CDR3 is 13 residues. CDR3 coding DNA: TGTGCCAGCAGCAGGGAGTCGGACACTGAAGCTTTCTTT. It specifies CASSRESDTEAFF.

This clonotype was seen a single time. The chain recombines TRBV7-8 with TRBJ1-1, with D possibly TRBD1 on 5 matching bases. This CDR3 region has 13 residues. The germline gives CDR1 SGHVS, CDR2 FQNEAQ. The V and J ends lost 0 bases and 10 bases respectively, with 12 bases between them. As DNA, the CDR3 is TGTGCCAGCAGCTTAGCGGAGGGTGGGGGAGCTTTCTTT. Amino acids: CASSLAEGGGAFF.